A selection of T cell receptor beta chains follows, all from one sample in a study of control samples from healthy donors and cancer patients. Measured with immunoSEQ multiplex PCR; TCRdb has only the in-frame clones, and not every one. The sample has 150,000 to 200,000 clones; approximately 93% are singletons. Material: blood. The receptors come from a woman aged 35 to 49 in good health. The CDR3 runs from the conserved cysteine through the conserved F or W. D genes are given only for firm matches. The listing skips clone size in some rows; elsewhere it reads once, few, many or a size class.

V	D	size	J	CDR3	DNA
TRBV19	TRBD2	.	TRBJ2-1	CASRQGSGRVNEQFF	TGTGCCAGTAGACAGGGCAGCGGGAGGGTCAATGAGCAGTTCTTC
TRBV5-4	TRBD1	once	TRBJ1-2	CASSLGQGVEYYGYTF	TGTGCCAGCAGCTTGGGGCAGGGGGTAGAGTACTATGGCTACACCTTC
TRBV7-8	.	.	TRBJ1-4	CASSQRRSGLFF	TGTGCCAGCAGCCAGAGGCGCTCTGGACTGTTTTTT
TRBV2	TRBD1	.	TRBJ1-2	CASRTGAHDYTF	TGTGCCAGCAGGACAGGGGCACACGACTACACCTTC
TRBV4-3	TRBD2	once	TRBJ2-7	CASSQGAAGGWEQYF	TGCGCCAGCAGCCAAGGGGCAGCGGGAGGATGGGAGCAGTACTTC
TRBV7-2	TRBD1	.	TRBJ1-5	CASSSQTGQYNQPQHF	TGTGCCAGCAGCTCGCAAACGGGACAGTACAATCAGCCCCAGCATTTT
TRBV12-5	.	.	TRBJ1-4	CASGLPEAEKLFF	TGTGCTAGTGGTTTGCCCGAGGCTGAAAAACTGTTTTTT
TRBV6-2/TRBV6-3	TRBD2	.	TRBJ2-1	CASSSLREVRNEQFF	TGTGCCAGCAGTTCTCTGCGGGAGGTGAGAAATGAGCAGTTCTTC
TRBV9	TRBD1	few	TRBJ1-2	CASREAGTGVSGYTF	TGTGCCAGCAGAGAGGCCGGGACAGGGGTATCTGGCTACACCTTC
TRBV3-1/TRBV3-2	TRBD1	.	TRBJ2-7	CASSPRGSSYEQYF	TGTGCCAGCAGCCCCAGGGGGAGCTCCTACGAGCAGTACTTC
TRBV6-5	TRBD1	once	TRBJ2-3	CASRQGATDTQYF	TGTGCCAGCAGGCAGGGGGCAACAGATACGCAGTATTTT
TRBV18	.	.	TRBJ2-5	CASSPGDGRGETQYF	TGTGCCAGCTCACCGGGGGACGGGAGAGGAGAGACCCAGTACTTC
TRBV7-2	.	.	TRBJ2-5	CASSLRKALETQYF	TGTGCCAGCAGCTTACGGAAAGCGTTGGAGACCCAGTACTTC
TRBV7-2	TRBD2	.	TRBJ2-1	CASNVRRPTSGSHEQFF	TGTGCCAGCAACGTACGCAGGCCGACTAGCGGGTCCCATGAGCAGTTCTTC
TRBV30	TRBD2	.	TRBJ2-1	CAWSFLAGGPSYNEQFF	TGTGCCTGGAGTTTTCTAGCGGGAGGGCCCTCCTACAATGAGCAGTTCTTC
TRBV4-3	.	.	TRBJ1-5	CASSQVVSGQPQHF	TGCGCCAGCAGCCAAGTGGTTTCTGGTCAGCCCCAGCATTTT
TRBV18	.	.	TRBJ2-1	CASSDAGSHEQFF	TGTGCCAGCAGCGACGCAGGGTCCCATGAGCAGTTCTTC
TRBV3-1/TRBV3-2	.	.	TRBJ1-3	CASSQVVLHSGNTIYF	TGTGCCAGCAGCCAAGTGGTCCTCCACTCTGGAAACACCATATATTTT
TRBV7-2	.	.	TRBJ1-5	CASSLAAWTNNQPQHF	TGTGCCAGCAGCTTAGCGGCGTGGACGAACAATCAGCCCCAGCATTTT
TRBV28	.	.	TRBJ1-1	CASSIGTGNTEAFF	TGTGCCAGCAGTATTGGGACGGGGAACACTGAAGCTTTCTTT
TRBV6-2/TRBV6-3	TRBD1	.	TRBJ1-1	CASSFWDRGTEAFF	TGTGCCAGCAGTTTTTGGGACAGGGGGACTGAAGCTTTCTTT
TRBV10-3	TRBD1	.	TRBJ2-2	CAISDFSRGRSAGELFF	TGTGCCATCAGTGACTTTTCAAGGGGGCGTTCCGCCGGGGAGCTGTTTTTT
TRBV30	TRBD1	once	TRBJ1-2	CAWTGGAYGYTF	TGTGCCTGGACAGGGGGTGCCTATGGCTACACCTTC
TRBV9	TRBD1	few	TRBJ1-3	CASSPRGPNTIYF	TGTGCCAGCAGCCCTAGGGGGCCCAACACCATATATTTT
TRBV4-2	.	.	TRBJ1-5	CASSQVAGVGQPQHF	TGTGCCAGCAGCCAAGTAGCTGGGGTCGGTCAGCCCCAGCATTTT
TRBV7-7	TRBD1	.	TRBJ2-2	CASSRQAGGTGELFF	TGTGCTAGCAGTCGCCAGGCAGGGGGCACCGGGGAGCTGTTTTTT
TRBV5-5	.	.	TRBJ2-3	CASSLVAIRTDTQYF	TGTGCCAGCAGCTTGGTTGCCATCCGCACAGATACGCAGTATTTT
TRBV4-1	.	.	TRBJ1-4	CASSRISTNEKLFF	TGCGCCAGCAGCCGCATCTCAACTAATGAAAAACTGTTTTTT
TRBV10-3	TRBD1	.	TRBJ1-2	CAIRPTGDGNGYTF	TGTGCCATCAGACCGACAGGGGATGGTAATGGCTACACCTTC
TRBV4-3	TRBD1	once	TRBJ1-2	CASSQDQRQGYGYTF	TGCGCCAGCAGCCAAGATCAGAGACAGGGGTACGGCTACACCTTC
TRBV18	TRBD2	.	TRBJ2-7	CASSGGGTSAYEQYF	TGTGCCAGCTCCGGGGGTGGGACTAGCGCATACGAGCAGTACTTC
TRBV13	.	.	TRBJ1-1	CASSLEPVNTEAFF	TGTGCCAGCAGCTTAGAGCCGGTGAACACTGAAGCTTTCTTT
TRBV9	.	.	TRBJ1-1	CASSPGQGIGTEAFF	TGTGCCAGCAGCCCCGGGCAGGGTATCGGCACTGAAGCTTTCTTT
TRBV19	.	.	TRBJ1-2	CASKLRREIVGYTF	TGTGCCAGTAAGTTGCGCAGGGAGATTGTTGGCTACACCTTC
TRBV19	.	.	TRBJ2-1	CASSGDGLAYNEQFF	TGTGCCAGTTCAGGGGACGGACTAGCCTACAATGAGCAGTTCTTC
TRBV7-9	TRBD1	.	TRBJ1-4	CASSLGQYFATNEKLFF	TGTGCCAGCAGCCTGGGACAGTACTTTGCAACTAATGAAAAACTGTTTTTT
TRBV6-6	.	few	TRBJ1-6	CASSRWMYGEVSYNSPLHF	TGTGCCAGCAGTCGCTGGATGTACGGGGAAGTCTCCTATAATTCACCCCTCCACTTT
TRBV7-2	.	.	TRBJ1-6	CASSLARGGNSPLHF	TGTGCCAGCAGCTTAGCGCGGGGGGGGAATTCACCCCTCCACTTT
TRBV28	TRBD2	.	TRBJ2-3	CASSRPGLAGADTQYF	TGTGCCAGCAGCCGACCTGGGCTAGCGGGAGCAGATACGCAGTATTTT
TRBV4-3	.	few	TRBJ1-1	CASSQERQDEAFF	TGCGCCAGCAGCCAAGAAAGACAGGATGAAGCTTTCTTT
TRBV19	TRBD2	.	TRBJ2-2	CASGSGGHYTGELFF	TGTGCCAGTGGTAGCGGGGGCCACTACACCGGGGAGCTGTTTTTT
TRBV7-2	.	once	TRBJ1-5	CASSLGGTGNQPQHF	TGTGCCAGCAGCTTAGGGGGGACCGGCAATCAGCCCCAGCATTTT